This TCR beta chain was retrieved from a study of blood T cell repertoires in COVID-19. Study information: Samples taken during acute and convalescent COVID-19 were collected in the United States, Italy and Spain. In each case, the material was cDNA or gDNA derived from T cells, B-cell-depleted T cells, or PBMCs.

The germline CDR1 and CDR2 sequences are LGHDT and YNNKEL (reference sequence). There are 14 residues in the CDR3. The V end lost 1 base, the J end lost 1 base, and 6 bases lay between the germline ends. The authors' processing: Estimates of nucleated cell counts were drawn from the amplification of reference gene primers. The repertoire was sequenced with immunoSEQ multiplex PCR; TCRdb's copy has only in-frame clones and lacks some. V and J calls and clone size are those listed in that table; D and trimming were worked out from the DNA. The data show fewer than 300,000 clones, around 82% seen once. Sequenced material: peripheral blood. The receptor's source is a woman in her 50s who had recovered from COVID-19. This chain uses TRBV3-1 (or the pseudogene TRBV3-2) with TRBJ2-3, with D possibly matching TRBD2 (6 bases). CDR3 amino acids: CASSQAGGTDTQYF. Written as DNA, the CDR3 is TGTGCCAGCAGCCAAGCGGGGGGCACAGATACGCAGTATTTT.